This T cell receptor (beta chain) was identified during a study of T cells expressing NK-cell markers (TCRdb year 2020). Concerning the study at large: In sorted CD3+CD56+NKG2C+, CD3+CD56+NKG2C- and CD3+CD56-NKG2C+ T-cell subsets from several donors, TCR beta-chain repertoires were profiled. Among the eight sequenced donors, seven were HCMV-seropositive and one was HCMV-seronegative. The study sequenced eight donors, all healthy volunteers chosen at random: three men and five women. Sequencing of the libraries produced 2 x 150 bp reads on Illumina HiSeq 2000/2500, MiSeq or NextSeq. The full study reports these points: Whether the expanded NKG2C-expressing T cell clones were specific for HCMV antigens was left unclear. Those dominant clonotypes were again the most abundant among CD3+CD56-NKG2C+ cells in a handful of donors, at 28.3-60.1%. For several donors, the dominant CD3+CD56+NKG2C+ clonotypes were among the top 10 CD8+ clonotypes and accounted for 1.0-7.0% of CD8+ T cells.

The instrument given in TCRdb is Illumina HiSeq 2000. The TCR beta cDNA libraries were made using 5'RACE template switching, a step that added both a universal primer site and unique molecular identifiers. cDNA synthesis was primed from the TCR beta constant segment and was followed by two successive PCR amplification steps. Processing in the source paper ran as follows. MIGEC was used to demultiplex reads and group reads by UMI, and MiTCR was used to assemble and quantify clonotypes. To exclude erroneous sequences, any TCR cDNA sequence not supported by at least two reads was discarded. The tcR package was used for downstream repertoire analysis, with clonotypes matched between fractions based on CDR3 nucleotide sequence plus V segment. VDJmatch was used to annotate antigen specificity against VDJdb, with one amino acid substitution in CDR3 permitted. Once TCRdb had reprocessed the reads, it stored one entry per CDR3 protein sequence and supplied no DNA. For this entry, the V and J calls and clone size follow TCRdb and not the study's own pipeline. The sample's table lists a count of roughly 390,000 distinct CDR3 sequences. The ten largest clones capture over 4% of the sample.

HCMV serostatus was determined by detecting HCMV-specific IgG in serum with a commercial ELISA kit. Ficoll density gradient centrifugation was used to isolate peripheral blood mononuclear cells from blood. The cysteine opens and the phenylalanine closes a CDR3 of 17 amino acids. Only the protein is on record. Via the germline V gene, CDR1 is KGHSH and CDR2 LQKENI. Details on this clonotype: Its antigen is not yet known.

The source is a man between 18 and 69 years old in good health. The V gene is TRBV18 and the J gene is TRBJ1-4. The sequencing input was blood T cells: a sorted CD56 or NKG2C T cell subset, CD4+ or CD8+ T cells, or bulk PBMC T cells (not recorded which). The CDR3 amino acid sequence is: CASSPTRSRVVNEKLFF.